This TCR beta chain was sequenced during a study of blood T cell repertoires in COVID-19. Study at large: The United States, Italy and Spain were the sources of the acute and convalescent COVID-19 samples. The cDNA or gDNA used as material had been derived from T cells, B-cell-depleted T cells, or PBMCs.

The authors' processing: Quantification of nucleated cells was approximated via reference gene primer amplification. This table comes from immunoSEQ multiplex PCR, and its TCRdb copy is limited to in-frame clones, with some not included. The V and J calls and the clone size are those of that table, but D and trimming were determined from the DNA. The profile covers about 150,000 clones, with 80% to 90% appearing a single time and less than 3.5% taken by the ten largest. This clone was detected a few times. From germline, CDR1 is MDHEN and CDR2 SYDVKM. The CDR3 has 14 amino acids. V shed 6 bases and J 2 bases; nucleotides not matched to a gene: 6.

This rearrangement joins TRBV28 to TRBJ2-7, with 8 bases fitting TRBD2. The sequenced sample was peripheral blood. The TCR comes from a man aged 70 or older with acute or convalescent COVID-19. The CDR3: CASSLAGKPYEQYF. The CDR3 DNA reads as TGTGCCAGCAGCTTAGCGGGAAAACCCTACGAGCAGTACTTC.